This T cell receptor beta chain was sequenced in a study of CD8 T cells in Susac syndrome. On this clonotype: As yet, its antigen is unknown.

Points from the study as a whole: As acknowledged by the study, its TCR sequencing and HLA analysis included a relatively small number of individuals.

Those who served as multiple sclerosis controls were treatment-naive patients with stable or active relapsing-remitting disease. Trimming removed 6 bases from V and 6 bases from J, with 12 bases in between. In germline, CDR1 is MNHEY, CDR2 SMNVEV (reference sequence). CDR3 length: 12 amino acids. Random-hexamer reverse transcription was applied to roughly 0.45 to 1 ug RNA. Amplification of TCR beta CDR3 was carried out by immunoSEQ multiplex PCR, which covered 54 Vbeta and 13 Jbeta segments. TCRdb re-called the immunoSEQ multiplex PCR reads through MiXCR, storing one row per CDR3 protein. The sample consists of roughly 300,000 distinct CDR3 sequences, about 88% of them appearing once.

Sequencing used CD8+ T cells from PBMCs. The receptor comes from a human donor with multiple sclerosis. This chain uses TRBV27 with TRBJ2-7, with D unresolved. The CDR3 protein is CASSRPGFEQYF. The CDR3 DNA is TGTGCCAGCAGCCGACCCGGTTTCGAGCAGTACTTC.